Listed below are T cell receptor beta chains from one sample, sequenced in a study of CD8+CD57+ T cells in acquired aplastic anemia. TCRdb independently ran MiXCR on the reads; one entry per CDR3 protein. The sample gives 200,000 or so distinct CDR3 sequences, roughly 64% of which show up once; about half is in the top ten. The sequenced sample was sorted CD4+, CD8+, or CD8+CD57+ T cells (not recorded which) from PBMCs. The source is a human donor with severe aplastic anemia or a healthy control (not recorded which). Both conserved end residues are trimmed from each CDR3. Part of the rows lack a size; the others show once, few, many or a class for expanded clones.

cdr3_length j_call clone_size v_call cdr3_aa
12 TRBJ2-5 few TRBV2 ASSERQGQETQY
11 TRBJ1-1 - TRBV2 ASSGGAYTEAF
10 TRBJ2-1 - TRBV29-1 SVERGGNEQF
11 TRBJ1-6 - TRBV10-3 ASGTGSNSPLH
11 TRBJ1-2 - TRBV5-8 ASSARAPYGYT
10 TRBJ1-1 few TRBV10-1 ASSEGGTEAF
17 TRBJ2-7 many TRBV6-5 ASSYSETSGGPDSYEQY
12 TRBJ2-7 - TRBV2 ASRQRGTTNEQY
11 TRBJ2-7 - TRBV19 ASSQSGAYEQY
13 TRBJ1-1 - TRBV19 ASSIPGQGGTEAF
11 TRBJ2-7 many TRBV20-1 SVYQGAFYEQY
12 TRBJ1-1 once TRBV9 ASSLTQQGVEAF
10 TRBJ1-4 - TRBV20-1 SVGQVNEKLF
11 TRBJ1-2 - TRBV12-3/TRBV12-4 ASRSGVFYGYT